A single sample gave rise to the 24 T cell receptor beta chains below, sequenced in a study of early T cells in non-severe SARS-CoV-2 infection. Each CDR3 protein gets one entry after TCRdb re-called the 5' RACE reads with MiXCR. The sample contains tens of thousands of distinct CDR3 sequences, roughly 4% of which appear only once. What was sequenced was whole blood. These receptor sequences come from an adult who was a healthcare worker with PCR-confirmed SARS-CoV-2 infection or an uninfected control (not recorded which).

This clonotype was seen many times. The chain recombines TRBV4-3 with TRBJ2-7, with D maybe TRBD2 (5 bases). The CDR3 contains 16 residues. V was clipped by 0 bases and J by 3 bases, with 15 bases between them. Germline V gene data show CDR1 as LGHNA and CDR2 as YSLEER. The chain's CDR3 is CASSQDTSGRYYEQYV. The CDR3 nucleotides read TGCGCCAGCAGCCAAGATACGAGCGGCCGATACTACGAGCAGTACGTC.

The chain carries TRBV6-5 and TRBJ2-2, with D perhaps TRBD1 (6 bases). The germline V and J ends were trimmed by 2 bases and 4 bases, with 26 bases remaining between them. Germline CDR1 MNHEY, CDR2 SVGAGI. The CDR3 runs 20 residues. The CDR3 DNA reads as TGTGCCAGCAGTTACGATTACGTAGTTTATGGGACACGGAGCACCGGGGAGCTGTTTTTT. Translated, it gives CASSYDYVVYGTRSTGELFF.

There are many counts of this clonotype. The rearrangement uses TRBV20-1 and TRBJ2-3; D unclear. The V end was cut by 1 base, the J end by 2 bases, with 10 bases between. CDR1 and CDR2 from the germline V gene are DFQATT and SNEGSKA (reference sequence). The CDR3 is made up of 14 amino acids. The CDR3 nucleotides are TGCAGTGCTAGAGTTGTAGTTCCCACAGATACGCAGTATTTT. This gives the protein CSARVVVPTDTQYF.

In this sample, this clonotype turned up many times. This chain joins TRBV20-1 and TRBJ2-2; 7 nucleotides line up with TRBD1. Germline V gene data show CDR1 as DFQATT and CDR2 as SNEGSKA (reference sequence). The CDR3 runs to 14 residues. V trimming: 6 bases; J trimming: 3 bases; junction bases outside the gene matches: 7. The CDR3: CSAQDRAYTGELFF. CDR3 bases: TGCAGTGCCCAAGACAGGGCTTACACCGGGGAGCTGTTTTTT.

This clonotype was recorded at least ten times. CDR3 protein: CASSGPNRGRYEQYF. The CDR3, as DNA: TGTGCCAGCAGTGGACCCAACAGGGGCAGATACGAGCAGTACTTC. The chain uses TRBV2 and TRBJ2-7; TRBD1 matches at 7 bases. Trimming at V came to 4 bases and at J to 4 bases, leaving 10 bases not matched to a gene. There are 15 residues in the CDR3. Germline assignment: CDR1 SNHLY and CDR2 FYNNEI.

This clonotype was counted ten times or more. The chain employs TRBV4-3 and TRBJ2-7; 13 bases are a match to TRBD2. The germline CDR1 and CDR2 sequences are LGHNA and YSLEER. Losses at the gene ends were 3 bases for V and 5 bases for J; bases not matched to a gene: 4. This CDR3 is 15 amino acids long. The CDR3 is CASSQTSGRHHEQYF. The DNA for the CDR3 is TGCGCCAGCAGCCAGACTAGCGGGAGGCACCACGAGCAGTACTTC.

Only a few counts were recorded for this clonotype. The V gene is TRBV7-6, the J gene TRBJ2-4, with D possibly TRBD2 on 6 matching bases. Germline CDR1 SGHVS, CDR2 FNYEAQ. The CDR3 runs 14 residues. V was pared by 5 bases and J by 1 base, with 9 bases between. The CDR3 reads CASSHREAKNIQYF. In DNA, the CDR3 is TGTGCCAGCAGCCACCGGGAGGCCAAAAACATTCAGTACTTC. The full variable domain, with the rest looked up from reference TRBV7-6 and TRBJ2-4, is GAGVSQSPRYKVTKRGQDVALRCDPISGHVSLYWYRQALGQGPEFLTYFNYEAQQDKSGLPNDRFSAERPEGSISTLTIQRTEQRDSAMYRCASSHREAKNIQYFGAGTRLSVL.

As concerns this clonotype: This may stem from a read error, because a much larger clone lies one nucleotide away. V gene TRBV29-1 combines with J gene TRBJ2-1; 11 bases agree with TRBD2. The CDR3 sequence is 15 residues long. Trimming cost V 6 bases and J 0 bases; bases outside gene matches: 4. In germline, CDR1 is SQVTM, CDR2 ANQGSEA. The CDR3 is CSVRLAGLSYNEQFF. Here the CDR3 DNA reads TGCAGCGTCAGACTAGCGGGACTCTCCTACAATGAGCAGTTCTTC.

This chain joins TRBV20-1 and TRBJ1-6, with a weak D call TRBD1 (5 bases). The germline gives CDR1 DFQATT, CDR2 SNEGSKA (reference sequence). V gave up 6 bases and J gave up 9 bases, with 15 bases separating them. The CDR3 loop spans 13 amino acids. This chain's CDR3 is CSAGLPGGSPLHF. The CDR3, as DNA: TGCAGTGCAGGACTTCCCGGGGGTTCACCCCTCCACTTT.

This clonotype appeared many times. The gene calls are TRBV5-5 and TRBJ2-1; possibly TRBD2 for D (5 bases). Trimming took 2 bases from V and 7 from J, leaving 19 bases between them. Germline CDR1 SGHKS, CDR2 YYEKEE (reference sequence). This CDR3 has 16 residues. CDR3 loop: CASSFTDLREANEQFF. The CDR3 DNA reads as TGTGCCAGCAGCTTTACTGACCTGAGGGAAGCAAATGAGCAGTTCTTC.

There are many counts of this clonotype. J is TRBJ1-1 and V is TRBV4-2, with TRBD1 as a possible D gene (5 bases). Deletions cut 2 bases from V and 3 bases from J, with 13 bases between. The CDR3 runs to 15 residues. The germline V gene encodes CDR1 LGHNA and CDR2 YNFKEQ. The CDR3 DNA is TGTGCCAGCAGCCAACCCAGGGAAACGGACACTGAAGCTTTCTTT. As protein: CASSQPRETDTEAFF.

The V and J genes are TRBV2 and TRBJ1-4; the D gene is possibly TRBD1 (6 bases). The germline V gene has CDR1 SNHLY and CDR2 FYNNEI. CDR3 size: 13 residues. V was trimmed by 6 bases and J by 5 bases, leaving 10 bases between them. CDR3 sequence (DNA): TGTGCCAGCAGCCGGGGGCCCAATGAAAAACTGTTTTTT. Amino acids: CASSRGPNEKLFF.

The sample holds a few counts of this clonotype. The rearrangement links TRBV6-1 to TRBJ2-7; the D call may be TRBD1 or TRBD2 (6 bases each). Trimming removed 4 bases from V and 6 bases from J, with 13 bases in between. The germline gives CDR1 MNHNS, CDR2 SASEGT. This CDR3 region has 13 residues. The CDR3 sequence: CASSGSGAGEQYV. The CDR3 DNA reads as TGTGCCAGCAGTGGATCGGGGGCTGGCGAGCAGTACGTC.

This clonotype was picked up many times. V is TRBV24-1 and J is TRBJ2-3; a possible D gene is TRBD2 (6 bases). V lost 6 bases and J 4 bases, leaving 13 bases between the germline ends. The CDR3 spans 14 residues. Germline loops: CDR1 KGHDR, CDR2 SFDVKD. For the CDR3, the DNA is TGTGCCACCAGTCCAACGGGCGGGGCAGATACGCAGTATTTT. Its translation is CATSPTGGADTQYF.

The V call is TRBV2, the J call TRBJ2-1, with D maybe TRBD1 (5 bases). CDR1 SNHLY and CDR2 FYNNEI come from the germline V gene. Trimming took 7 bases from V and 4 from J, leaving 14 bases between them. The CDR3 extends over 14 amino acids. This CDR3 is CASTGQGLYNEQFF. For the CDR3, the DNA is TGTGCCAGCACCGGTCAGGGCCTTTACAATGAGCAGTTCTTC.

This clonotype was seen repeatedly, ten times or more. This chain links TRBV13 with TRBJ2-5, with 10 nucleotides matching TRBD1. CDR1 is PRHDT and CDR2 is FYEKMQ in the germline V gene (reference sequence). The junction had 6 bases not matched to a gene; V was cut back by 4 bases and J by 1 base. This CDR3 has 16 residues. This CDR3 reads CASSSDRGLLQETQYF. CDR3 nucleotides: TGTGCCAGCAGCTCCGACAGGGGGCTCCTCCAAGAGACCCAGTACTTC.

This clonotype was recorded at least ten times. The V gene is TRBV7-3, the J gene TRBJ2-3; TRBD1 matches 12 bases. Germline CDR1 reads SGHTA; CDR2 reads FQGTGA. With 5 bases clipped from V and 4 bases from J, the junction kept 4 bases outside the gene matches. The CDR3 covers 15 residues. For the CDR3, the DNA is TGTGCCAGCAGCCTCGGGACAGGGGGCCCAGATACGCAGTATTTT. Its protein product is CASSLGTGGPDTQYF. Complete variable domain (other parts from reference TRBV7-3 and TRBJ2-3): GAGVSQTPSNKVTEKGKYVELRCDPISGHTALYWYRQSLGQGPEFLIYFQGTGAADDSGLPNDRFFAVRPEGSVSTLKIQRTERGDSAVYLCASSLGTGGPDTQYFGPGTRLTVL.

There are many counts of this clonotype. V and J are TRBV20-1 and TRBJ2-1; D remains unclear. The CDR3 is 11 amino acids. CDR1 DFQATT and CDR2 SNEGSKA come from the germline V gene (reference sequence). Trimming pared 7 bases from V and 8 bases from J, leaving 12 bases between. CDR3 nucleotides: TGCAGTGTCAAAGGAATCGATGAGCAGTTCTTC. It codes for CSVKGIDEQFF.

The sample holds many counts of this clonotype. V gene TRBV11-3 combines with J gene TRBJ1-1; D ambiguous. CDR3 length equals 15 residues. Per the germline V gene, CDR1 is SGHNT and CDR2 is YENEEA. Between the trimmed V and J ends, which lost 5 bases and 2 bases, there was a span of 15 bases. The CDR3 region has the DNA TGTGCCAGCAGCATTTCACCGGGGATAAACACTGAAGCTTTCTTT. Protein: CASSISPGINTEAFF.

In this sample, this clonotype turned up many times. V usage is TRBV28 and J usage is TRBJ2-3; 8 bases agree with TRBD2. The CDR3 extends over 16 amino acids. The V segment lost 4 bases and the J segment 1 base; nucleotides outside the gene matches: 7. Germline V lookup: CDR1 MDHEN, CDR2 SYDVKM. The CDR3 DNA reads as TGTGCCAGCAGTTCCGTAACTAGCGGTCGCACAGATACGCAGTATTTT. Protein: CASSSVTSGRTDTQYF.

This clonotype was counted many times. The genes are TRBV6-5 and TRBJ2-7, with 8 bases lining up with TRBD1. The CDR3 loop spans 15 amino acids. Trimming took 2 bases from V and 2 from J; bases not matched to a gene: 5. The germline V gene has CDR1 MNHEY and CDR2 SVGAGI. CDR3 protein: CASSYGAGGTYEQYF. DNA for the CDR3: TGTGCCAGCAGTTACGGAGCAGGGGGCACCTACGAGCAGTACTTC.

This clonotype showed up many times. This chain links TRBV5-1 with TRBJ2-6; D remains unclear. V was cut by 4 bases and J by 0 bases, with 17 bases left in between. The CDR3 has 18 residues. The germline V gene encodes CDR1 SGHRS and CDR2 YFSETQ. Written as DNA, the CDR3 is TGCGCCAGCAGCCCGAGGTGGGTTTCGGACTCTGGGGCCAACGTCCTGACTTTC. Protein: CASSPRWVSDSGANVLTF. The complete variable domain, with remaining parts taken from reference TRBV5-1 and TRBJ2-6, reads KAGVTQTPRYLIKTRGQQVTLSCSPISGHRSVSWYQQTPGQGLQFLFEYFSETQRNKGNFPGRFSGRQFSNSRSEMNVSTLELGDSALYLCASSPRWVSDSGANVLTFGAGSRLTVL.

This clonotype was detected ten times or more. For the CDR3, the DNA is TGTGCCAGCAGGGCCAAGTTACAGGGAATCTATGGCTACACCTTC. Residues: CASRAKLQGIYGYTF. This sequence joins TRBV6-1 and TRBJ1-2; D is possibly TRBD1 (6 bases). V was pared by 6 bases and J by 4 bases, with 18 bases between. This CDR3 region has 15 residues. Germline CDR1 is MNHNS and CDR2 is SASEGT.

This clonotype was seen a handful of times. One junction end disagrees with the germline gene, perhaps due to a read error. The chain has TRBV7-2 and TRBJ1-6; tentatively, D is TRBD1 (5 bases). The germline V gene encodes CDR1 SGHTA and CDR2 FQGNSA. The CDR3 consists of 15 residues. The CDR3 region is CASSLRLGVFSPLHF. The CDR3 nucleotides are TGCGCCAGCAGCTTACGTTTGGGGGTATTTTCACCCCTCCACTTT.